This T cell receptor beta chain is drawn from a study of OX40 agonist ivuxolimab in advanced cancers. In the study overall: Mean age approximately 66 years, range 23 to 79; 82.7% male. Study-level points and caveats: Some nonresponders likewise displayed low normalized T-cell clonal expansion. CD4+ and CD8+ T cells in blood underwent clonal expansion by week 6 at 0.1 to 3.0 mg/kg.

To note about this clone: Its specificity is unknown.

The CDR3 covers 15 residues. Trimming removed 3 bases at V and 0 bases at J, with 8 bases between. CDR1 KGHSH and CDR2 LQKENI come from the germline V gene. Systemic immunosuppression or autoimmune disease history was grounds to exclude patients. Clones were sequenced by immunoSEQ multiplex PCR, and TCRdb holds only the in-frame ones, with some missing. This sample has 21,000 or so clones, with roughly 80% found just once. The rearrangement joins TRBV18 to TRBJ1-4; D unresolved. The source material was CD4+ or CD8+ T cells sorted from blood, sampled in a trial of the OX40 agonist ivuxolimab. The receptor was derived from an adult with an advanced solid tumor such as melanoma, head and neck, liver or kidney cancer. The CDR3: CASSPSFATNEKLFF. The CDR3 DNA sequence: TGTGCCAGCTCACCCTCGTTTGCAACTAATGAAAAACTGTTTTTT.